These T cell receptor beta chains were read from a single sample in a study of shared clonotypes between healthy human individuals. Data came from immunoSEQ multiplex PCR; TCRdb stores just in-frame clones and leaves some out. There are a few million clones in the sample; approximately 92% occur only once, and about 0.13% lies in the top ten. Source material: naive CD4+ T cells sorted from blood. Receptors originate from a man aged 18 to 30 in good health. Both conserved end residues are part of each CDR3. The D gene is left open where the match is weak. Size tells how often a clone was seen (once, few, many) or the class of an expanded clone, and some rows leave it out.

TRBV6-5	once	TRBJ2-7	11	NA	TGTGCCAGCAGTACCCCTTACGAGCAGTACTTC	CASSTPYEQYF
TRBV11-2	NA	TRBJ1-2	15	NA	TGTGCCAGCAGCTCAATCAAAACAGTATTCTATGGCTACACCTTC	CASSSIKTVFYGYTF
TRBV9	once	TRBJ2-3	16	NA	TGTGCCAGCAGCCAGGGGGTAGCGGGGAGCACAGATACGCAGTATTTT	CASSQGVAGSTDTQYF
TRBV12-5	NA	TRBJ2-1	13	NA	TGTGCTAGTGGTTTGTCGGGGGGCCATGAGCAGTTCTTC	CASGLSGGHEQFF
TRBV6-5	NA	TRBJ1-5	13	TRBD1	TGTGCCAGCAGAAGGGGGCCCCATCAGCCCCAGCATTTT	CASRRGPHQPQHF
TRBV5-4	NA	TRBJ1-2	14	TRBD1	TGTGCCAGCAGCTTGGAGGACAGGACAGTGGGCTACACCTTC	CASSLEDRTVGYTF
TRBV18	NA	TRBJ2-7	15	TRBD1	TGTGCCAGCTCACCGAGCAAGGACAGGGGCTACGAGCAGTACTTC	CASSPSKDRGYEQYF
TRBV19	NA	TRBJ1-1	14	NA	TGTGCCAGTAGGCCTCAGGAGATGAACACTGAAGCTTTCTTT	CASRPQEMNTEAFF
TRBV4-1	NA	TRBJ2-7	14	TRBD1	TGCGCCAGCAGCCGGGACAGGGTGGCTCACGAGCAGTACTTC	CASSRDRVAHEQYF
TRBV5-1	NA	TRBJ1-6	17	NA	TGCGCCAGCAGCCCTCGATGGGGCGGTGGCGATAATTCACCCCTCCACTTT	CASSPRWGGGDNSPLHF
TRBV10-3	NA	TRBJ1-5	11	NA	TGTGCCAGCGGTTCGGGACTTGATCGCCTTTTT	CASGSGLDRLF
TRBV19	NA	TRBJ2-7	14	NA	TGTGCCAGTAGTCGAGATTGGACTCTTTACGAGCAGTACTTC	CASSRDWTLYEQYF
TRBV11-3	NA	TRBJ2-7	17	TRBD2	TGTGCCATCCCAGAAGGACCGAGACTAGCGGGGGCCTACGAGCAGTACTTC	CAIPEGPRLAGAYEQYF